The 14 T cell receptor beta chains presented below share a single source sample, sequenced in a study of T cell repertoires in cytomegalovirus infection. TCRdb re-analysed the reads in MiXCR, keeping a single row per CDR3 protein. The repertoire consists of around 740,000 distinct CDR3 sequences, with roughly 35% occurring once and the leading ten covering about 2.8%. Sequencing input: PBMCs. The receptors were gathered from a human donor in good health (CMV status not recorded). Some clones in this sample may be carry-over from other donors' samples.

The V and J genes are TRBV30 and TRBJ1-5; the D gene is possibly TRBD1 (5 bases). V dropped 2 bases and J dropped 4 bases, with 9 bases sitting between them. This CDR3 spans 13 amino acids. Germline V gives CDR1 GTSNPN, CDR2 SVGIG (reference sequence). This CDR3 reads CAWSPGRNQPQHF. CDR3 coding DNA: TGTGCCTGGAGTCCAGGGAGGAATCAGCCCCAGCATTTT.

A remark on this clonotype: The CDR3 does not end in the conserved phenylalanine or tryptophan, so this is likely a read error. The chain carries TRBV6-2 or TRBV6-3 and TRBJ2-1, with 8 positions matching TRBD1. J gave up 0 bases and V 8 bases, and 3 bases lay outside the gene matches. Germline-derived CDR1 and CDR2 are MNHEY and SVGEGT. This CDR3 has 14 residues. The CDR3 protein is CASQGASSYNEQFL. CDR3 sequence (DNA): TGTGCCAGCCAGGGGGCGAGCTCCTACAATGAGCAGTTCTTA.

This clonotype was observed a handful of times. The chain carries TRBV28 and TRBJ1-1; D unclear. Germline CDR1 is MDHEN and CDR2 is SYDVKM. This CDR3 has 15 amino acids. The V and J ends lost 8 bases and 3 bases respectively, with 19 bases between them. The DNA of the CDR3 is TGTGCCAGCCTCCCGGGGTCGGGTCCTCACACTGAAGCTTTCTTT. Protein: CASLPGSGPHTEAFF.

This clonotype came up a few times. The chain couples TRBV11-2 to TRBJ2-3, with D possibly being TRBD1 (5 bases). The CDR3 runs 15 residues. CDR1 and CDR2 (germline): SGHAT, FQNNGV. Trimming removed 1 base from V and 4 bases from J, with 12 bases in between. CDR3 sequence: CASSLVAGQPDTQYF. CDR3 bases: TGTGCCAGCAGCTTAGTTGCAGGGCAGCCAGATACGCAGTATTTT.

The table lists this clonotype with a few counts. The J gene is TRBJ2-1, the V gene TRBV19; TRBD2 matches at 8 bases. The CDR3 consists of 15 residues. Germline V gene sequence: CDR1 LNHDA, CDR2 SQIVND (reference sequence). V was clipped by 8 bases and J by 5 bases; unmatched bases: 11. CDR3 nucleotide sequence: TGTGCCAGTGGAATAACTAGCGGTCCAAACAATGAGCAGTTCTTC. Translated: CASGITSGPNNEQFF.

The CDR3 reads CASSLKGPPSTPYGYTF. For the CDR3, the DNA is TGTGCCAGCAGCTTAAAGGGGCCCCCTTCCACCCCCTATGGCTACACCTTC. The J gene is TRBJ1-2, the V gene TRBV7-2; D may be TRBD1 (5 bases). Germline CDR1 SGHTA, CDR2 FQGNSA. V lost 2 bases and J 4 bases, leaving 20 bases between the germline ends. The CDR3 covers 17 residues. The whole variable domain, remainder taken from reference TRBV7-2 and TRBJ1-2, is GAGVSQSPSNKVTEKGKDVELRCDPISGHTALYWYRQSLGQGLEFLIYFQGNSAPDKSGLPSDRFSAERTGGSVSTLTIQRTQQEDSAVYLCASSLKGPPSTPYGYTFGSGTRLTVV.

This clonotype came up a few times. The rearrangement joins TRBV7-8 to TRBJ1-2; D may be TRBD1 (5 bases). Trimming removed 5 bases at V and 5 bases at J, with 15 bases between. Germline CDR1 is SGHVS and CDR2 is FQNEAQ. The CDR3 runs to 14 residues. The CDR3 DNA reads TGTGCCAGCAGCCCTTCAGGGCAGCTATATGGCTACACCTTC. Protein sequence: CASSPSGQLYGYTF.

The V call is TRBV7-9, the J call TRBJ2-5, with TRBD2 identical over 12 bases. CDR1 SEHNR and CDR2 FQNEAQ come from the germline V gene (reference sequence). The trim removed 7 bases at V and 1 base at J, leaving 4 bases unmatched. CDR3 length: 15 amino acids. CDR3 residues: CASNPSGGGQETQYF. The CDR3 region has the DNA TGTGCCAGCAACCCTAGCGGGGGGGGCCAAGAGACCCAGTACTTC.

The genes are TRBV7-9 and TRBJ2-1; D remains ambiguous. CDR1 and CDR2 (germline): SEHNR, FQNEAQ (reference sequence). The V end lost 4 bases, the J end lost 7 bases, and 20 bases lay between the germline ends. The CDR3 covers 16 residues. CDR3 coding DNA: TGTGCCAGCAGCTCCGAACTTACTTTACTGGCAAATGAGCAGTTCTTC. The encoded protein is CASSSELTLLANEQFF.

V gene TRBV19 combines with J gene TRBJ1-2, with D possibly TRBD1 on 6 matching bases. Germline CDR1 reads LNHDA; CDR2 reads SQIVND (reference sequence). This CDR3 is built from 13 residues. Trimming took off 9 bases at V and 8 bases at J, with 19 bases between the two ends. CDR3 protein: CASFRPGAQGYTF. CDR3 nucleotides: TGTGCCAGCTTCAGACCGGGGGCGCAGGGCTACACCTTC.

A few counts support this clonotype. The chain combines TRBV7-2 with TRBJ2-1; 9 nucleotides align to TRBD2. CDR3 length: 15 residues. The trim removed 1 base at V and 8 bases at J, leaving 6 bases unmatched. Germline-derived CDR1 and CDR2 are SGHTA and FQGNSA. The CDR3 nucleotides read TGTGCCAGCAGCTTAGGGCTAGCGGGGCTTTATGAGCAGTTCTTC. Translating gives CASSLGLAGLYEQFF.

Comment on this clonotype: Given a much more abundant clone one base away, this may be a read error. In nucleotides, the CDR3 is TGTGCCAGCATATTATATAGCAATCAGCCCCAGCATTTT. Translation: CASILYSNQPQHF. V and J are TRBV7-8 and TRBJ1-5; D is unclear. CDR1 is SGHVS and CDR2 is FQNEAQ in the germline V gene. V shed 7 bases and J shed 0 bases, with 7 bases lying between them. The CDR3 totals 13 residues. Supplemented by reference TRBV7-8 and TRBJ1-5, the full variable domain reads GAGVSQSPRYKVAKRGQDVALRCDPISGHVSLFWYQQALGQGPEFLTYFQNEAQLDKSGLPSDRFFAERPEGSVSTLKIQRTQQEDSAVYLCASILYSNQPQHFGDGTRLSIL.

The rearrangement uses TRBV12-3 or TRBV12-4 and TRBJ2-5; 11 bases align to TRBD1. The CDR3 is 16 residues long. V gave up 5 bases and J gave up 0 bases; unmatched junction bases: 5. Here the CDR3 DNA reads TGTGCCAGCAGTCGGGGGACAGGGGGACACCAAGAGACCCAGTACTTC. It encodes CASSRGTGGHQETQYF.

The chain has TRBV29-1 and TRBJ2-1; TRBD2 matches at 13 bases. This CDR3 contains 16 residues. Germline CDR1 is SQVTM and CDR2 is ANQGSEA. With 1 base clipped from V and 6 bases from J, the junction kept 6 bases outside the gene matches. CDR3 in amino acids: CSVEGTSGSSGNEQFF. The CDR3 nucleotides read TGCAGCGTTGAAGGGACTAGCGGGAGTTCCGGCAATGAGCAGTTCTTC.